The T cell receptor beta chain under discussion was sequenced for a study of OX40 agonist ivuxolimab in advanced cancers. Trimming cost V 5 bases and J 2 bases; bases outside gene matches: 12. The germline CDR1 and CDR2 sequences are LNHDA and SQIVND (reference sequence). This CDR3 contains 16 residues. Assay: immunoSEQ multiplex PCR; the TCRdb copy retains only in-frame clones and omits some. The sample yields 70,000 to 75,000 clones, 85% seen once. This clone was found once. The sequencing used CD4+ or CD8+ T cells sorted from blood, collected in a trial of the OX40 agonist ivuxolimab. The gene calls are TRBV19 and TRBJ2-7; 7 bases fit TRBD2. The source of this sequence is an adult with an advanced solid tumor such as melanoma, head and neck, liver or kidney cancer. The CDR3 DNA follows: TGTGCCAGTAGTCTTACCTTCACTAGCGACGCCTACGAGCAGTACTTC. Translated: CASSLTFTSDAYEQYF.